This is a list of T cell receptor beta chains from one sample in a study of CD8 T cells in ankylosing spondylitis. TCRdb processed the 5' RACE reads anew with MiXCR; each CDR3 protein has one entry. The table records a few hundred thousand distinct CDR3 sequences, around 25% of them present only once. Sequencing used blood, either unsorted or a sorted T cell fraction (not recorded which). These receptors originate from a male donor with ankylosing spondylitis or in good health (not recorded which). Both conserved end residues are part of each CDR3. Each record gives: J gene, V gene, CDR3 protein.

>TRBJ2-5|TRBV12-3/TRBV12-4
CASRSSRTPRETQYF
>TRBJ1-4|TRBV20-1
CSANKPATNEKLFF
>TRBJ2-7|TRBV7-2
CASSLTDNYEQYF
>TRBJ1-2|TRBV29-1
CSVEHTYGYTF
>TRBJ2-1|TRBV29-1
CSVGVVGTGGFQFF
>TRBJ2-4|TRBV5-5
CASSFSPGTAKNIQYF
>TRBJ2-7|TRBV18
CASSLLRENEQYF
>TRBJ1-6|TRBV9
CASSEQDRGSSPLHF
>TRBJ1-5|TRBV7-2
CASSFRTGPDQPQHF
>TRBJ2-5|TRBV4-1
CASSKLARLETQYF
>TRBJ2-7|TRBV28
CASSLGGAPSYEQYF
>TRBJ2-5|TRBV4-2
CASSQSTNQETQYF
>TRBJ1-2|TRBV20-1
CSASPTRFGYTF
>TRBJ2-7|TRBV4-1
CASSRGGGLGDEQYF
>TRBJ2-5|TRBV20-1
CSANGPGGASRETQYF
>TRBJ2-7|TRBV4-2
CASSQDKGYEQYF
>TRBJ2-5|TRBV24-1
CATSDGTRGETQYF
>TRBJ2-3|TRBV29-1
CSARPRGLTDTQYF
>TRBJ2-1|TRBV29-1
CSAGTGDLGEEQFF
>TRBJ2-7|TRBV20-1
CSATGQLGEQYF
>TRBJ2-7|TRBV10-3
CAIAGTSGRLSTYEQYF
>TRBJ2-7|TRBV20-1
CSARYREAVSSVQYF
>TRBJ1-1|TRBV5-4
CASSLPTVMNTEAFF
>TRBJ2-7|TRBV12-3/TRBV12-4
CASSPFEGAYEQYF
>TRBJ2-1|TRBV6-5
CASSSGLAGGREQFF
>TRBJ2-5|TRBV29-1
CSAVRNRGRRETQYF
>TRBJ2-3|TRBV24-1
CATSEVDYFRQYF
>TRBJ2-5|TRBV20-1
CSARTNQETQYF
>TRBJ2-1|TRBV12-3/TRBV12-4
CASSIGTSGEHNEQFF
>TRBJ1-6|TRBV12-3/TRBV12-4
CASTGGGLYNSPLHF
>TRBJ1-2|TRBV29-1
CSVEAGGTGGIDGYTF
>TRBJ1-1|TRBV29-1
CSVEGVGGVNTEAFF
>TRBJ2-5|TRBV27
CASWRGQETQYF
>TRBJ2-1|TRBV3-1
CASSQNRGGHNEQFF
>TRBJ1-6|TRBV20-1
CSASKGAGNSPLHF
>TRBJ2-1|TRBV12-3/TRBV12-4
CASSFGQGSYNEQFF
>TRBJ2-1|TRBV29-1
CSVGQGTGSNEQFF
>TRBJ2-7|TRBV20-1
CSARVGGEDEQYF
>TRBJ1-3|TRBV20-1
CSARVGTGGNTIYF
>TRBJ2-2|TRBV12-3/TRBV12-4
CASSLTAANTGELFF
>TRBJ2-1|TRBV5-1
CASSFTGTVNNEQFF
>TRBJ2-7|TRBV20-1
CSALSPRLAGGRTYEQYF
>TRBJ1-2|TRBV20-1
CSASPEEGYGYTF
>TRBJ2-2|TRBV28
CASSFRGRGRTGELFF
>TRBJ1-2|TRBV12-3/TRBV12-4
CASSGSQANYGYTF
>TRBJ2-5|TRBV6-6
CASSYEREETQYF
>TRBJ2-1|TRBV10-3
CAIRESQGLRGNEQFF
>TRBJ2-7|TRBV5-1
CASSYNGQGKSSYEQYF